The sequence of this T cell receptor (beta chain) was determined in a study of graft-versus-host responses after intestinal transplantation. CDR1 MDHEN and CDR2 SYDVKM come from the germline V gene. Trimming took off 3 bases at V and 0 bases at J, with 9 bases between the two ends. The CDR3 runs to 15 residues. Worth noting for this clone: Its antigen remains unidentified.

Sequencing was performed with immunoSEQ multiplex PCR; in TCRdb, only in-frame clones are kept and a portion is missing. The sample lists 27,000 or so clones, about four fifths seen once, with 0.7% in the top ten. The material was unstimulated CD4+ T cells sorted from spleen or lymph node cells, obtained before intestinal transplant. J is TRBJ1-5 and V is TRBV28, with a weak D call TRBD1 (5 bases). The TCR sequence derives from a human donor who received an intestinal transplant. The DNA for the CDR3 is TGTGCCAGCAGTTTGGGACCTTATAGCAATCAGCCCCAGCATTTT. Translation gives CASSLGPYSNQPQHF. Variable domain in full (rest from reference TRBV28 and TRBJ1-5): DVKVTQSSRYLVKRTGEKVFLECVQDMDHENMFWYRQDPGLGLRLIYFSYDVKMKEKGDIPEGYSVSREKKERFSLILESASTNQTSMYLCASSLGPYSNQPQHFGDGTRLSIL.